This T cell receptor (beta chain) was documented in a study of long-term antiretroviral therapy in people with HIV. Background on the study: The study's earliest collections predate the 2015 immediate-ART recommendation by about a decade.

Study-wide results and caveats: Repertoire composition at all time points was dominated by clones that had expanded before ART. Viral resistance, ART adherence and therapy changes all lacked available data.

The V segment lost 5 bases and the J segment 2 bases; nucleotides outside the gene matches: 7. CDR3 length: 15 residues. The germline CDR1 and CDR2 sequences are LNHDA and SQIVND (reference sequence). Run at survey level, the immunoSEQ assay was version v3.0. Clones were read by immunoSEQ multiplex PCR, and TCRdb kept only the in-frame ones, dropping some. The sample contains about 20,000 clones, roughly nine tenths of which appear only once. Per individual, the PBMC samples numbered at least one pre-ART and at least two post-ART. The table lists this clone with a few counts. The antigen is not known. The material was unsorted PBMCs, obtained 4.2 years after starting antiretroviral therapy. The chain employs TRBV19 and TRBJ2-7, with 9 bases matching TRBD1. This TCR came from a man aged 50 to 60 with HIV. The CDR3, as DNA: TGTGCCAGTAGTTGGGGACAGGGTGGAACCTACGAGCAGTACTTC. This translates into CASSWGQGGTYEQYF. Based on the CDR3 plus reference TRBV19 and TRBJ2-7, the full variable domain is DGGITQSPKYLFRKEGQNVTLSCEQNLNHDAMYWYRQDPGQGLRLIYYSQIVNDFQKGDIAEGYSVSREKKESFPLTVTSAQKNPTAFYLCASSWGQGGTYEQYFGPGTRLTVT.